This TCR beta chain emerged from a study of response to subunit inactivated influenza vaccine. TCRdb re-called the RT-PCR reads with MiXCR, one entry per CDR3 protein. The sample shows 650,000 to 800,000 distinct CDR3 sequences, approximately 15% of them seen only once. Per the germline V gene, CDR1 is LGHDT and CDR2 is YNNKEL (reference sequence). Trimming pared 7 bases from V and 3 bases from J, leaving 7 bases between. This CDR3 has 12 amino acids. The gene calls are TRBV3-1 and TRBJ2-1; no reliable D call. The TCR sequence derives from a man aged 50-60 years who received an inactivated influenza vaccine. Sample: PBMCs from blood, taken 14 days before vaccination. This CDR3 is CASTLNYNEQFF. The CDR3 region has the DNA TGTGCCAGCACCTTAAACTACAATGAGCAGTTCTTC.